This T cell receptor gamma chain came from a study of gamma-delta T cells after stem cell transplantation. This clone is deemed large. This same CDR3 is encoded by further DNA sequences in the sample. CDR1 and CDR2 (germline): GITISATS, ISYDGTV (reference sequence). With 0 bases clipped from V and 5 bases from J, the junction kept 4 bases outside the gene matches. The CDR3 has 17 amino acids. TCRdb redid the clone calls on the RT-PCR reads with CATT. This sample has roughly 570 gamma-chain clones, with approximately 20% found just once. The J gene is TRGJP, the V gene TRGV9. This receptor was obtained from a human donor. It is not recorded whose cells these are; they may come from a transplant donor. Sample: gamma-delta T cells. The CDR3, as DNA: TGTGCCTTGTGGGAGGTGCAGAAAGAGTTGGGCAAAAAAATCAAGGTATTT. Translating it yields CALWEVQKELGKKIKVF.